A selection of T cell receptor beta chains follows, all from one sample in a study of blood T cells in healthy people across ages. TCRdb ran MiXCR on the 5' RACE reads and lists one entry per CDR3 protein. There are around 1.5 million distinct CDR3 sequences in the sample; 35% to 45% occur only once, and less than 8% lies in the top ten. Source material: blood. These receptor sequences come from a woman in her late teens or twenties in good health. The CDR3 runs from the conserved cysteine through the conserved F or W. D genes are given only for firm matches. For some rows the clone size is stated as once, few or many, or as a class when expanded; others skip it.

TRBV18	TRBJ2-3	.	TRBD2	TGTGCCAGCTCACCGGGGCTAGCGGGAGAAGAAGCGCAGTATTTT	CASSPGLAGEEAQYF
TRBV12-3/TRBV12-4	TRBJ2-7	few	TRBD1	TGTGCCAGCAGTCCCGGACAGGGGGCTTTCGACGAGCAGTACTTC	CASSPGQGAFDEQYF
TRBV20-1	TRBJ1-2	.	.	TGCAGTGCTAAACTGACGGGTCCGGGCTACACCTTC	CSAKLTGPGYTF
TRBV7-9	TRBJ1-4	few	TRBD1	TGTGCCAGCAGCTTGCCCGGGACAGTAAATGAAAAACTGTTTTTT	CASSLPGTVNEKLFF
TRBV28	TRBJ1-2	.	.	TGTGCCAGCAGTGGGGGCGGTTGGGGCTACACCTTC	CASSGGGWGYTF
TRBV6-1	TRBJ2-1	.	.	TGTGCCAGCAACCCAAGTGTGCAGTGGTCCTACAATGAGCAGTTCTTC	CASNPSVQWSYNEQFF
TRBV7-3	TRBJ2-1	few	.	TGTGCCAGCAGCTTAAGGGTAGCGGAGGAGCAGTTCTTC	CASSLRVAEEQFF
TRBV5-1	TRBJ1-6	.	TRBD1	TGCGCCAGGACACCGGGACAGGCTCGCTTTGGTCATAGAGTCTTCTATAATTCACCCCTCCACTTT	CARTPGQARFGHRVFYNSPLHF
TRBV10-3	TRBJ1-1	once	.	TGTGCCATCCGGGTTGGGCAGGGGCAGAACACTGGAGCTTTCTTT	CAIRVGQGQNTGAFF
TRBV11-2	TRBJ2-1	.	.	TGTGCCAGCAGCTTAGTAAGTTCCAGTGGGGGGAATGAGCAGTTCTTC	CASSLVSSSGGNEQFF
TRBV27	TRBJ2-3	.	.	TGTGCCAGCGCCTCCGGGACACTACGAACAGATACGCAGTATTTT	CASASGTLRTDTQYF
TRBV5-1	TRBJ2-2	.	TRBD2	TGCGCCAGCAGCTATCGAACGGGACTAGCGGGAGGGCGTATCACCGGGGAGCTGTTTTTT	CASSYRTGLAGGRITGELFF
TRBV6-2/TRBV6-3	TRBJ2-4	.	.	TGTGCCAGCAGTTTCACTACTAACATTCAGTACTTC	CASSFTTNIQYF
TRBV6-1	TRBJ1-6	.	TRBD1	TGTGCCAGCAGTGGGATTCGACAGGGGAGGGGGGCACCCCTCCACTTT	CASSGIRQGRGAPLHF
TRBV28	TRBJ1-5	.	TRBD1	TGTGCCAGCACCCCAGACGACAGGGCGGTTGGACAGCCCCAGCATTTT	CASTPDDRAVGQPQHF
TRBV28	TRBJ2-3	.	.	TGTGCCAGCAGTTTGGGTGGGGCGCCCGCAGATACGCAGTATTTT	CASSLGGAPADTQYF
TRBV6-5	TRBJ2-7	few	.	TGTGCCAGCAGTGATTCCGGGTACGAGCAGTACTTC	CASSDSGYEQYF
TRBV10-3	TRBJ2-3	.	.	TGTGCCATACGTGGTAGCAGAACAGATACGCAGTATTTT	CAIRGSRTDTQYF
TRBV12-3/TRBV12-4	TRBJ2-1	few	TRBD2	TGTGCCAGCAGTCGAACTAGCGGGAGCTCTTCCTACAATGAGCAGTTCTTC	CASSRTSGSSSYNEQFF
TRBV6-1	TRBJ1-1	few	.	TGTGCCAGCAGTGAAGTAAGCGCAGGGAACACTGAAGCTTTCTTT	CASSEVSAGNTEAFF
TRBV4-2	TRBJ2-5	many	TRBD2	TGTGCCAGCAGCCAAGATGGACTAGGAGAGACCCAGTACTTC	CASSQDGLGETQYF
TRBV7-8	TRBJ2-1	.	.	TGTGCCAGCAGCTCCCAGGGGGGGTCTGAGCAGTTCTTC	CASSSQGGSEQFF
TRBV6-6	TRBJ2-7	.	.	TGTGCCAGCAGTTACTTGACCGGGACATCTTTCTACGAGCAGTACTTC	CASSYLTGTSFYEQYF
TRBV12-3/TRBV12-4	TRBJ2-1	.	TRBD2	TGTGCCAGCCTCAGCGGGAATTTGGATGAGCAGTTCTTC	CASLSGNLDEQFF
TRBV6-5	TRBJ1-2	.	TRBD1	TGTGCCAGCAGTCGCCCCCGGACAGGGGAGGGTGGCTACACCTTC	CASSRPRTGEGGYTF
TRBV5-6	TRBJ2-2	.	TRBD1	TGTGCCAGCAGCATGACAGGGCCCGGGGAGCTGTTTTTT	CASSMTGPGELFF
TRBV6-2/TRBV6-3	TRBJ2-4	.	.	TGTGCCAGCAGTTACCGGGGATTGGCCAAAAACATTCAGTACTTC	CASSYRGLAKNIQYF
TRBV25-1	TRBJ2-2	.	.	TGTGCCAGCAGTGGTCCTCACAGGCGTGTCGACACCGGGGAGCTGTTTTTT	CASSGPHRRVDTGELFF
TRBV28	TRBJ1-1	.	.	TGTGCCAGCAGTCCCCCGGCCGCTGAAGCTTTCTTT	CASSPPAAEAFF
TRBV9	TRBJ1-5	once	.	TGTGCCAGCAGCGTAGAGGACACCAATCAGCCCCAGCATTTT	CASSVEDTNQPQHF
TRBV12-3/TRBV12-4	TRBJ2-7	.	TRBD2	TGTGCCAGCAGATATACTAGCGGGAGCTACAATGAGCAGTACTTC	CASRYTSGSYNEQYF
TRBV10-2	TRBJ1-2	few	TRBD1	TGCGCCAGCAGTGGGACAGGGACTTACACCTTC	CASSGTGTYTF
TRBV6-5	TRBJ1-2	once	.	TGTGCCAGCAGTTATATAGGAGGCGGCGGCTACACCTTC	CASSYIGGGGYTF
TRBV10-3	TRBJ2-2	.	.	TGTGCCATCAGATCCGGGACGGAGAACACCGGGGAGCTGTTTTTT	CAIRSGTENTGELFF
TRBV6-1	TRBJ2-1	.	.	TGTGCCAGCAGCCGGGACTTAAACAATGAGCAGTTCTTC	CASSRDLNNEQFF
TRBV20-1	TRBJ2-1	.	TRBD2	TGCAGTGCTAAGGAGCGGGGGCAGGTGAATGAGCAGTTCTTC	CSAKERGQVNEQFF
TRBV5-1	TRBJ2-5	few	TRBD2	TGCGCCAGCAGCATTCCAGCGGGGGGTTCCCAAGAGACCCAGTACTTC	CASSIPAGGSQETQYF
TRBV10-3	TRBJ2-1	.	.	TGTGCCATCAGTGATCCCACATTAGCGAGACCCTACAATGAGCAGTTCTTC	CAISDPTLARPYNEQFF
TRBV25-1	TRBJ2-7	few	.	TGTGCCTGCGCAAGTGCAGGGGTTAACGAGCAGTACTTC	CACASAGVNEQYF
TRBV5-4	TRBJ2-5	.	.	TGTGCCAGCAGCTTGGCATTCCGGGGGGCCGAAGAGACCCAGTACTTC	CASSLAFRGAEETQYF
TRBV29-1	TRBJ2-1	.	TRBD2	TGCAGCGTATCCTTAGCGGGGTGGGGCAATGAGCAGTTCTTC	CSVSLAGWGNEQFF
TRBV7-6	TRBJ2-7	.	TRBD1	TGTGCCAGCAGCTACGGGGGACAGGGTAATTCCTACGAGCAGTACTTC	CASSYGGQGNSYEQYF
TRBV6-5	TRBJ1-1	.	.	TGTGCCAGTGGGGAGGGCAGACAGATTGAAGCTTTCTTT	CASGEGRQIEAFF